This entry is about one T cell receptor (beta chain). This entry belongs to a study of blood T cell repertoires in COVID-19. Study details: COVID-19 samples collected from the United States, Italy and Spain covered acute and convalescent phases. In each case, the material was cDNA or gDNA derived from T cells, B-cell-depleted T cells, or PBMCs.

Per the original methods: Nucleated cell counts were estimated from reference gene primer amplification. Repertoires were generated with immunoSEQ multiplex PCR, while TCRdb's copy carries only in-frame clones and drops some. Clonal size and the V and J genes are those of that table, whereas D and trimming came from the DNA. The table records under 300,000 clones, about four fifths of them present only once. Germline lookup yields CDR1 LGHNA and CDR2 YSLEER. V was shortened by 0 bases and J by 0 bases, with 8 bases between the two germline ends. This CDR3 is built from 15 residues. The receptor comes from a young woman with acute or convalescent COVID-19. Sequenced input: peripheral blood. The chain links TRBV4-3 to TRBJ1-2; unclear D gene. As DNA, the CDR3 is TGCGCCAGCAGCCAAGAACACCCAGCTAACTATGGCTACACCTTC. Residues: CASSQEHPANYGYTF.